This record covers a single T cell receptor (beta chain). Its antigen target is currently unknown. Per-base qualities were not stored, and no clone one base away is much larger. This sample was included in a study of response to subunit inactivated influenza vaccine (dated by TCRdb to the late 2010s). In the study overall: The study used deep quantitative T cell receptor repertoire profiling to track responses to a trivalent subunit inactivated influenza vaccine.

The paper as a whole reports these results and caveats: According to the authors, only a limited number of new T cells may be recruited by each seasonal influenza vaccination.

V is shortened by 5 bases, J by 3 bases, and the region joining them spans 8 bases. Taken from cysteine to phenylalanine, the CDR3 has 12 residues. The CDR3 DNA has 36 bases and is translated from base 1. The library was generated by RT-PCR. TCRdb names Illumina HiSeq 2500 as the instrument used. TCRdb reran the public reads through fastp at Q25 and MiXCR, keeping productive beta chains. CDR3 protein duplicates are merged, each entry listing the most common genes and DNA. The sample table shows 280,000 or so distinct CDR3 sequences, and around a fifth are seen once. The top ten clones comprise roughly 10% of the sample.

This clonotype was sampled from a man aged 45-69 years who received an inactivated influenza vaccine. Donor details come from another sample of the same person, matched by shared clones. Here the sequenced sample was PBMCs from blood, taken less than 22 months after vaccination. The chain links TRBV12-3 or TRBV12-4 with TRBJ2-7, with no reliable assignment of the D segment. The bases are TGTGCCAGCAGTCCACGTATCTACGAGCAGTACTTC. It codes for CASSPRIYEQYF.